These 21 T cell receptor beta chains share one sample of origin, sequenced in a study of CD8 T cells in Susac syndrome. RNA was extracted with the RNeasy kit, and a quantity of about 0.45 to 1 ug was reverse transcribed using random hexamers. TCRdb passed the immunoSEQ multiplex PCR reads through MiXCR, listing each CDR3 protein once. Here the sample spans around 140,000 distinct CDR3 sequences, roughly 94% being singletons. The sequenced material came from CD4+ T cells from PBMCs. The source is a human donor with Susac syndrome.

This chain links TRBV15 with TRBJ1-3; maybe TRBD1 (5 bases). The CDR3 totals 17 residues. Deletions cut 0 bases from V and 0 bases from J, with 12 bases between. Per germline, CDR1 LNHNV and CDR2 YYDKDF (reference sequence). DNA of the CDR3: TGTGCCACCAGCAGAGATCGGGGCCTGACCTCTGGAAACACCATATATTTT. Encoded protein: CATSRDRGLTSGNTIYF. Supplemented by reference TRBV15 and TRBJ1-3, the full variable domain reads DAMVIQNPRYQVTQFGKPVTLSCSQTLNHNVMYWYQQKSSQAPKLLFHYYDKDFNNEADTPDNFQSRRPNTSFCFLDIRSPGLGDTAMYLCATSRDRGLTSGNTIYFGEGSWLTVV.

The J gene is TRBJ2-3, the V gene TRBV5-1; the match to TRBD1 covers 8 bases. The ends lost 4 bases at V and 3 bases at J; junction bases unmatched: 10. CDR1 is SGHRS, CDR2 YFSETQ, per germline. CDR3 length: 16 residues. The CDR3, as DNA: TGCGCCAGCAGCGTGACGCAGGACAGGGCGACAGATACGCAGTATTTT. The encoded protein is CASSVTQDRATDTQYF.

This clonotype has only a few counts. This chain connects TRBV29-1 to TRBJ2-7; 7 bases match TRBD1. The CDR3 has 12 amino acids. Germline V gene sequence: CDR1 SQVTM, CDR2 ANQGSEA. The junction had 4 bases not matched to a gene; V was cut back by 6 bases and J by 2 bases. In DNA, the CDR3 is TGCAGCGTAGGACAGGACGCCTACGAGCAGTACTTC. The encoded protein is CSVGQDAYEQYF.

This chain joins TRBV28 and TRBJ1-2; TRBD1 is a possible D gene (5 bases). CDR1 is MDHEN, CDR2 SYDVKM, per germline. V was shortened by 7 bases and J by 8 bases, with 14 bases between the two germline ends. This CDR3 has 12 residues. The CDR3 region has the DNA TGTGCCAGCAATCTAAGGGGAAAGGGCTACACCTTC. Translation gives CASNLRGKGYTF.

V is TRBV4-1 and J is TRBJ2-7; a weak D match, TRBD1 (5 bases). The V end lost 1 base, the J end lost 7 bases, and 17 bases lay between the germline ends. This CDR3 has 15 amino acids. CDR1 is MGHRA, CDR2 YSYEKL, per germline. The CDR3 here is CASSQVGQGRFEQYF. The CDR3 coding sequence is TGCGCCAGCAGCCAAGTTGGGCAGGGCAGGTTTGAGCAGTACTTC.

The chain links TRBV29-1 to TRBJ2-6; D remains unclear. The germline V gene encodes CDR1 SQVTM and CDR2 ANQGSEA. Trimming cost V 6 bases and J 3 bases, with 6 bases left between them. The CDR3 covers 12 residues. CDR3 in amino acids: CSVGYGANVLTF. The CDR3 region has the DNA TGCAGCGTCGGATATGGGGCCAACGTCCTGACTTTC.

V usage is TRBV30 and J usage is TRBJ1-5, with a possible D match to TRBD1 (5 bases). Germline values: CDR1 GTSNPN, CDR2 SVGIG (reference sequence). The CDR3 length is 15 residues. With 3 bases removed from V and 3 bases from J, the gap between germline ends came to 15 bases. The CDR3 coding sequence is TGTGCCTGGAGATCGACCGGGACCGACAATCAGCCCCAGCATTTT. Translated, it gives CAWRSTGTDNQPQHF.

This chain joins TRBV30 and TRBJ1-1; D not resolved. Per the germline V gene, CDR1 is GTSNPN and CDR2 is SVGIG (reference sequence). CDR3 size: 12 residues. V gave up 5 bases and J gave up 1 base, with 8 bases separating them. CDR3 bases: TGTGCCTGGGGACGGGGGAACACTGAAGCTTTCTTT. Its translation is CAWGRGNTEAFF. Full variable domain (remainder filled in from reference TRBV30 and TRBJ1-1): SQTIHQWPATLVQPVGSPLSLECTVEGTSNPNLYWYRQAAGRGLQLLFYSVGIGQISSEVPQNLSASRPQDRQFILSSKKLLLSDSGFYLCAWGRGNTEAFFGQGTRLTVV.

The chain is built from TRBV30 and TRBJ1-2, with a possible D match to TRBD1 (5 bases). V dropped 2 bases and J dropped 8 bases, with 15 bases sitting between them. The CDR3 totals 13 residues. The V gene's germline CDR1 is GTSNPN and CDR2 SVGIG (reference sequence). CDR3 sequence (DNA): TGTGCCTGGAGTCACCAGGGACGCGGCGGCTACACCTTC. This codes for CAWSHQGRGGYTF.

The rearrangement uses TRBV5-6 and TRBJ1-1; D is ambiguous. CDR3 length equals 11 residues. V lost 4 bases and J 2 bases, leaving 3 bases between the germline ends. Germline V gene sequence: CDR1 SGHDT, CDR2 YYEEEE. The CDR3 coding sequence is TGTGCCAGCAGCGCAAACACTGAAGCTTTCTTT. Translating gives CASSANTEAFF.

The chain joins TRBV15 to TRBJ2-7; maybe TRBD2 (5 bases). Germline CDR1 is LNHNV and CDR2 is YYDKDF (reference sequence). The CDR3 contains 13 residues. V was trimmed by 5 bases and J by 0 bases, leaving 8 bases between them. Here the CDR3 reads CATSLASSYEQYF. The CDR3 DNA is TGTGCCACCAGCTTAGCGTCCTCCTACGAGCAGTACTTC.

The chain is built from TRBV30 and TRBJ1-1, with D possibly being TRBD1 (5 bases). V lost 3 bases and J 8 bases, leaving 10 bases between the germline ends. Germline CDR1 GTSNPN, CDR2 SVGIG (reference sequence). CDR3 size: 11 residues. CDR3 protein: CAWSGGQEAFF. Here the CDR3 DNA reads TGTGCCTGGAGCGGGGGTCAGGAAGCTTTCTTT.

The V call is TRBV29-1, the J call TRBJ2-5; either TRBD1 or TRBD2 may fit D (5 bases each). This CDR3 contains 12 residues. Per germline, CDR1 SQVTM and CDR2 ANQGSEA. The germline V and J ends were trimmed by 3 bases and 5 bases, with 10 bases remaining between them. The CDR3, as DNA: TGCAGCGTTGAGGGGGAAGGGGAGACCCAGTACTTC. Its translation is CSVEGEGETQYF.

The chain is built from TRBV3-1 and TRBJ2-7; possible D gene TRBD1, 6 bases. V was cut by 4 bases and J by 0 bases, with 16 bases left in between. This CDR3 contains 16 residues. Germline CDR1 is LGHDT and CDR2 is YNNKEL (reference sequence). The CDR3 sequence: CASSPAGTIASYEQYF. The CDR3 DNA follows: TGTGCCAGCAGCCCCGCCGGGACAATCGCCTCCTACGAGCAGTACTTC.

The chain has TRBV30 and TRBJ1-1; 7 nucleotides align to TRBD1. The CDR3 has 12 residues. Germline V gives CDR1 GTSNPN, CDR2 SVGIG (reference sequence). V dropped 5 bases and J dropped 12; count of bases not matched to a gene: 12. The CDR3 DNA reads TGTGCCTGGGGGAGACAGGGCCGCGAATCTTTCTTT. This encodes CAWGRQGRESFF. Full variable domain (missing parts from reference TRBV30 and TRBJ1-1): SQTIHQWPATLVQPVGSPLSLECTVEGTSNPNLYWYRQAAGRGLQLLFYSVGIGQISSEVPQNLSASRPQDRQFILSSKKLLLSDSGFYLCAWGRQGRESFFGQGTRLTVV.

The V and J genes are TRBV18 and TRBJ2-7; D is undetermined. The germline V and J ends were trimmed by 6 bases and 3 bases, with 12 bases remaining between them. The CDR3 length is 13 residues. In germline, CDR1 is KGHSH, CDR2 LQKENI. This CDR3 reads CASSPGQNYEQYF. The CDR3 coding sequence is TGTGCCAGCTCCCCGGGTCAGAACTACGAGCAGTACTTC.

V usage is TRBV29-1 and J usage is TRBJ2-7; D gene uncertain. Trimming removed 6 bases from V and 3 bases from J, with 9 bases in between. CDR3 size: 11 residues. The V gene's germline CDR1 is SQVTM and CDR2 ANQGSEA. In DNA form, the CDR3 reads TGCAGCGTGGACGTCGGCTACGAGCAGTACTTC. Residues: CSVDVGYEQYF.

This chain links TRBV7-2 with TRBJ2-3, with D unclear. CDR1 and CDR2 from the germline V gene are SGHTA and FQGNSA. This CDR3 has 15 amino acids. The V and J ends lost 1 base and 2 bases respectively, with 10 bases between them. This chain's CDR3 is CASSLVPGFTDTQYF. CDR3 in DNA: TGTGCCAGCAGCTTAGTGCCTGGTTTCACAGATACGCAGTATTTT.

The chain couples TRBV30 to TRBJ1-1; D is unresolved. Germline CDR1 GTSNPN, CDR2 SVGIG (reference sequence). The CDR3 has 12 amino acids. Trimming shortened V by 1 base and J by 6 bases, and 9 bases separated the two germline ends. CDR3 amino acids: CAWSAGRAEAFF. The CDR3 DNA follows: TGTGCCTGGAGTGCTGGTAGGGCTGAAGCTTTCTTT.

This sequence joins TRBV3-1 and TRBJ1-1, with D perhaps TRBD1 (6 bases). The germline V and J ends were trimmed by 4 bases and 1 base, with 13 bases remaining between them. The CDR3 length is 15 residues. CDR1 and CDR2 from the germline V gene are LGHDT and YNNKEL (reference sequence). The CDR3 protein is CASSLHTGPNTEAFF. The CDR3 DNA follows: TGTGCCAGCAGCCTTCACACAGGGCCGAACACTGAAGCTTTCTTT. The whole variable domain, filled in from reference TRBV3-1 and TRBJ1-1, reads DTAVSQTPKYLVTQMGNDKSIKCEQNLGHDTMYWYKQDSKKFLKIMFSYNNKELIINETVPNRFSPKSPDKAHLNLHINSLELGDSAVYFCASSLHTGPNTEAFFGQGTRLTVV.

The CDR3 loop reads CASSPQPSKAGEQFF. The CDR3 bases are TGCGCCAGCAGCCCTCAACCATCCAAAGCGGGGGAGCAGTTCTTC. This chain joins TRBV4-1 and TRBJ2-1; 7 positions agree with TRBD2. V lost 4 bases, J lost 10 bases, and 13 bases stayed unmatched. The CDR3 length is 15 residues. Per germline, CDR1 MGHRA and CDR2 YSYEKL.